These T cell receptor beta chains were read from a single sample in a study of T cell repertoires in cytomegalovirus infection. Antigens for these TCRs are unknown. MiXCR was run by TCRdb on the reads, yielding one entry per CDR3 protein. Of roughly 570,000 distinct CDR3 sequences in the sample, 40% were seen once. Sequencing was performed on cultured PBMCs, taken from culture after CMV antigen stimulation. The receptors come from a human donor in good health (CMV status not recorded). Some clones in this sample may be carry-over from other donors' samples. The CDR3 runs from the conserved cysteine through the conserved F or W. The order of the fields is clone size, J gene, V gene, D gene, CDR3 protein, CDR3 DNA. The D gene is left open where the match is weak. Not every row has a clone size; where given, it reads once, few, many or a size class.

clone_size: -
j_call: TRBJ1-5
v_call: TRBV12-3/TRBV12-4
d_call: -
cdr3_aa: CASSILSGEPQHF
cdr3_nt: TGTGCCAGCAGTATCCTCTCAGGGGAGCCCCAGCATTTT

clone_size: few
j_call: TRBJ2-5
v_call: TRBV7-2
d_call: TRBD2
cdr3_aa: CASSSSLGLAGGSNKETQYF
cdr3_nt: TGTGCCAGCAGCTCCAGCCTCGGACTAGCGGGGGGGAGCAATAAAGAGACCCAGTACTTC

clone_size: -
j_call: TRBJ1-3
v_call: TRBV28
d_call: TRBD1
cdr3_aa: CASSKGTGPPRSTIYF
cdr3_nt: TGTGCCAGCAGTAAGGGGACAGGTCCTCCTCGAAGCACCATATATTTT

clone_size: -
j_call: TRBJ1-2
v_call: TRBV12-3/TRBV12-4
d_call: TRBD1
cdr3_aa: CASSFAGQGTGYTF
cdr3_nt: TGTGCCAGCAGTTTCGCGGGACAGGGAACCGGCTACACCTTC

clone_size: few
j_call: TRBJ2-3
v_call: TRBV6-1
d_call: -
cdr3_aa: CATRYHSTDTQYF
cdr3_nt: TGTGCCACCAGATACCACAGCACAGATACGCAGTATTTT

clone_size: -
j_call: TRBJ1-3
v_call: TRBV6-2/TRBV6-3
d_call: -
cdr3_aa: CASAYSGNTIYF
cdr3_nt: TGTGCCAGCGCTTATTCTGGAAACACCATATATTTT

clone_size: few
j_call: TRBJ2-1
v_call: TRBV11-2
d_call: -
cdr3_aa: CASSPTGPLYNEQFF
cdr3_nt: TGTGCCAGCAGCCCAACTGGGCCCCTCTACAATGAGCAGTTCTTC

clone_size: few
j_call: TRBJ1-2
v_call: TRBV19
d_call: -
cdr3_aa: CASSIGFFYSINYGYTF
cdr3_nt: TGTGCCAGTAGTATCGGTTTCTTTTACAGTATTAACTATGGCTACACCTTC

clone_size: -
j_call: TRBJ2-7
v_call: TRBV7-6
d_call: -
cdr3_aa: CASSLSPYHYEQYF
cdr3_nt: TGTGCCAGCAGCTTGAGCCCATACCACTACGAGCAGTACTTC

clone_size: few
j_call: TRBJ2-5
v_call: TRBV6-1
d_call: -
cdr3_aa: CASSEATAAETQYF
cdr3_nt: TGTGCCAGCAGTGAAGCAACAGCCGCCGAGACCCAGTACTTC

clone_size: many
j_call: TRBJ1-2
v_call: TRBV7-2
d_call: -
cdr3_aa: CASSLVPNYGYTF
cdr3_nt: TGTGCCAGCAGCTTAGTGCCTAACTATGGCTACACCTTC

clone_size: -
j_call: TRBJ1-1
v_call: TRBV7-6
d_call: -
cdr3_aa: CASSLRREGTEAFF
cdr3_nt: TGTGCCAGCAGCTTACGGCGGGAGGGCACTGAAGCTTTCTTT

clone_size: few
j_call: TRBJ1-4
v_call: TRBV7-9
d_call: -
cdr3_aa: CASSSPIQSTNEKLFF
cdr3_nt: TGTGCCAGCAGCTCTCCCATACAGTCAACTAATGAAAAACTGTTTTTT

clone_size: -
j_call: TRBJ2-5
v_call: TRBV10-3
d_call: -
cdr3_aa: CAISESIGETQYF
cdr3_nt: TGTGCCATCAGTGAGTCGATCGGAGAGACCCAGTACTTC

clone_size: few
j_call: TRBJ1-4
v_call: TRBV7-2
d_call: -
cdr3_aa: CASSLGPANEKLFF
cdr3_nt: TGTGCCAGCAGCTTAGGCCCAGCTAATGAAAAACTGTTTTTT

clone_size: -
j_call: TRBJ1-6
v_call: TRBV11-3
d_call: -
cdr3_aa: CASSMGRRSPLHF
cdr3_nt: TGTGCCAGCAGCATGGGACGACGGTCACCCCTCCACTTT

clone_size: -
j_call: TRBJ2-1
v_call: TRBV20-1
d_call: -
cdr3_aa: CSARDRVNEQFF
cdr3_nt: TGCAGTGCTAGAGATCGAGTAAATGAGCAGTTCTTC

clone_size: -
j_call: TRBJ2-1
v_call: TRBV7-9
d_call: TRBD2
cdr3_aa: CASSLLASGRQYNEQFF
cdr3_nt: TGTGCCAGCAGCTTATTGGCGAGCGGGAGGCAATACAATGAGCAGTTCTTC

clone_size: few
j_call: TRBJ1-2
v_call: TRBV11-2
d_call: -
cdr3_aa: CASSLDSRLTNYGYTF
cdr3_nt: TGTGCCAGCAGCTTAGACTCCAGACTGACTAACTATGGCTACACCTTC

clone_size: -
j_call: TRBJ2-2
v_call: TRBV11-3
d_call: TRBD2
cdr3_aa: CASSPGAGGPNTGELFF
cdr3_nt: TGTGCCAGCAGCCCCGGGGCGGGAGGGCCTAACACCGGGGAGCTGTTTTTT

clone_size: -
j_call: TRBJ2-5
v_call: TRBV7-9
d_call: -
cdr3_aa: CASRAGTRWTQYF
cdr3_nt: TGTGCCAGCAGGGCGGGGACGCGATGGACCCAGTACTTC

clone_size: many
j_call: TRBJ1-5
v_call: TRBV7-2
d_call: -
cdr3_aa: CASSSRGSQPQHF
cdr3_nt: TGTGCCAGCAGCTCGAGGGGGAGTCAGCCCCAGCATTTT

clone_size: -
j_call: TRBJ2-7
v_call: TRBV7-2
d_call: -
cdr3_aa: CASSLAGGVPEQYF
cdr3_nt: TGTGCCAGCAGCTTAGCGGGGGGAGTTCCCGAGCAGTACTTC

clone_size: -
j_call: TRBJ2-1
v_call: TRBV7-7
d_call: -
cdr3_aa: CASSLPTSHEQFF
cdr3_nt: TGTGCCAGCAGCTTACCCACCTCACATGAGCAGTTCTTC

clone_size: few
j_call: TRBJ1-3
v_call: TRBV7-2
d_call: TRBD1
cdr3_aa: CASSPGQGMPIYF
cdr3_nt: TGTGCCAGCAGCCCGGGACAGGGGATGCCCATATATTTT

clone_size: -
j_call: TRBJ2-7
v_call: TRBV4-1
d_call: -
cdr3_aa: CASSQEWDMGDHEQYF
cdr3_nt: TGCGCCAGCAGCCAAGAATGGGACATGGGAGACCACGAGCAGTACTTC

clone_size: few
j_call: TRBJ2-1
v_call: TRBV7-2
d_call: TRBD2
cdr3_aa: CASSLRTSYEQFF
cdr3_nt: TGTGCCAGCAGCCTTCGGACTAGCTATGAGCAGTTCTTC

clone_size: -
j_call: TRBJ2-1
v_call: TRBV20-1
d_call: TRBD1
cdr3_aa: CSAPPSDRGFTNEQFF
cdr3_nt: TGCAGTGCTCCGCCCTCCGACAGGGGGTTCACCAATGAGCAGTTCTTC

clone_size: -
j_call: TRBJ1-1
v_call: TRBV7-2
d_call: TRBD1
cdr3_aa: CASSPLRGLMNTEAFF
cdr3_nt: TGTGCCAGCAGCCCGCTCAGGGGGCTGATGAACACTGAAGCTTTCTTT